These T cell receptor beta chains were read from a single sample in a study of T cells after yellow fever vaccination. TCRdb independently ran MiXCR on the 5' RACE reads; one entry per CDR3 protein. The sample holds around 590,000 distinct CDR3 sequences, 9% to 15% seen once. The source was PBMCs, collected on the day of the yellow fever booster vaccination. The receptors were gathered from a man between 25 and 39 years old who received the YFV17D yellow fever vaccine. Each CDR3 is given with its conserved first and last residue. The order of the fields is clone size, D gene, V gene, J gene, CDR3 DNA, CDR3 protein. A D gene is named only where the DNA matches it firmly. Rows give clone size only sometimes, using once, few, many, or a class for an expanded clone.

abundance: few; d_gene: TRBD1; v_gene: TRBV12-3/TRBV12-4; j_gene: TRBJ1-5; CDR3nt: TGTGCCAGCAGCCATAGGGGGCCTCAGCCCCAGCATTTT; CDR3aa: CASSHRGPQPQHF
abundance: .; d_gene: .; v_gene: TRBV5-1; j_gene: TRBJ2-1; CDR3nt: TGCGCCAGCAGCTCTCAGGAGAACAATGAGCAGTTCTTC; CDR3aa: CASSSQENNEQFF
abundance: few; d_gene: .; v_gene: TRBV28; j_gene: TRBJ2-1; CDR3nt: TGTGCCAGCAGTTTCACAGGGTTTGAGCAGTTCTTC; CDR3aa: CASSFTGFEQFF
abundance: .; d_gene: TRBD2; v_gene: TRBV10-3; j_gene: TRBJ2-1; CDR3nt: TGTGCCATCAGTGGAGCTAGCGGGAGAAACGAGCAGTTCTTC; CDR3aa: CAISGASGRNEQFF
abundance: .; d_gene: .; v_gene: TRBV9; j_gene: TRBJ2-7; CDR3nt: TGTGCCAGCAGCGTCGGTAGGTCGGGGTGGGTCCACGAGCAGTACTTC; CDR3aa: CASSVGRSGWVHEQYF
abundance: few; d_gene: .; v_gene: TRBV7-2; j_gene: TRBJ2-4; CDR3nt: TGTGCCAGCAGCCCCGCCGGACTAGCCAAAAACATTCAGTACTTC; CDR3aa: CASSPAGLAKNIQYF
abundance: .; d_gene: TRBD2; v_gene: TRBV7-2; j_gene: TRBJ2-1; CDR3nt: TGTGCCAGCAGCTTAGCTGGAGGGACTAGCGGCTACAATGAGCAGTTCTTC; CDR3aa: CASSLAGGTSGYNEQFF
abundance: .; d_gene: .; v_gene: TRBV7-2; j_gene: TRBJ2-5; CDR3nt: TGTGCCAGCAGTCTGGACAGTTTTAAAGAGACCCAGTACTTC; CDR3aa: CASSLDSFKETQYF
abundance: many; d_gene: .; v_gene: TRBV21-1; j_gene: TRBJ1-2; CDR3nt: TGTGCCAGCAGCTACGGGGGAGTATGTGGCTACACCTTC; CDR3aa: CASSYGGVCGYTF
abundance: few; d_gene: .; v_gene: TRBV24-1; j_gene: TRBJ2-3; CDR3nt: TGTGCCACCAGTCCAGCGGATAGCACAGATACGCAGTATTTT; CDR3aa: CATSPADSTDTQYF
abundance: many; d_gene: TRBD2; v_gene: TRBV20-1; j_gene: TRBJ2-3; CDR3nt: TGCAGTGCTAGGACGGGAGGGAACACAGATACGCAGTATTTT; CDR3aa: CSARTGGNTDTQYF
abundance: few; d_gene: TRBD1; v_gene: TRBV7-6; j_gene: TRBJ2-2; CDR3nt: TGTGCCAGCAGCATGGACAGGGTTGCGGGGGAGCTGTTTTTT; CDR3aa: CASSMDRVAGELFF
abundance: few; d_gene: .; v_gene: TRBV7-6; j_gene: TRBJ2-1; CDR3nt: TGTGCCAGCAGCCCGACGGGACTGCACAATGAGCAGTTCTTC; CDR3aa: CASSPTGLHNEQFF
abundance: few; d_gene: .; v_gene: TRBV29-1; j_gene: TRBJ2-3; CDR3nt: TGCAGCGTTGCGGACGTTCGCACAGATACGCAGTATTTT; CDR3aa: CSVADVRTDTQYF
abundance: .; d_gene: .; v_gene: TRBV20-1; j_gene: TRBJ1-5; CDR3nt: TGCAGTGCTACCGAGTGGGGGCAACTGCGCAATCAGCCCCAGCATTTT; CDR3aa: CSATEWGQLRNQPQHF
abundance: .; d_gene: TRBD2; v_gene: TRBV29-1; j_gene: TRBJ2-7; CDR3nt: TGCAGCGCTAAGGGACTAGCGGGGGCCTACGAGCAGTACTTC; CDR3aa: CSAKGLAGAYEQYF
abundance: few; d_gene: .; v_gene: TRBV7-9; j_gene: TRBJ2-2; CDR3nt: TGTGCCAGCACCTTGGAGGGGGAGCTGTTTTTT; CDR3aa: CASTLEGELFF
abundance: .; d_gene: .; v_gene: TRBV10-2; j_gene: TRBJ2-7; CDR3nt: TGCGCCAGCAGTGAGTCGTTGGGCCGAACATCCGAGCAGTACTTC; CDR3aa: CASSESLGRTSEQYF
abundance: .; d_gene: .; v_gene: TRBV5-1; j_gene: TRBJ2-7; CDR3nt: TGCGCCAGCGCAACCGGTCCCCGGAAATCTTTTGAGCAGTACTTC; CDR3aa: CASATGPRKSFEQYF
abundance: few; d_gene: TRBD2; v_gene: TRBV18; j_gene: TRBJ2-7; CDR3nt: TGTGCCAGCTCACCAGGGGGACTAGCCGTTTACGAGCAGTACTTC; CDR3aa: CASSPGGLAVYEQYF
abundance: few; d_gene: TRBD2; v_gene: TRBV5-1; j_gene: TRBJ2-3; CDR3nt: TGCGCCAGCACAATCCAACTAGCGGGGGGAGATACGCAGTATTTT; CDR3aa: CASTIQLAGGDTQYF
abundance: .; d_gene: .; v_gene: TRBV7-2; j_gene: TRBJ2-2; CDR3nt: TGTGCCAGCAGCTTAGCGTACAGGTCCGGCGGGGAGCTGTTTTTT; CDR3aa: CASSLAYRSGGELFF
abundance: .; d_gene: TRBD2; v_gene: TRBV20-1; j_gene: TRBJ2-5; CDR3nt: TGCAGTGCTAGCCCCGGACTAGCGCTCGGAGAGACCCAGTACTTC; CDR3aa: CSASPGLALGETQYF
abundance: .; d_gene: TRBD2; v_gene: TRBV5-5; j_gene: TRBJ2-7; CDR3nt: TGTGCCAGCAGCTTAATCACTATCGGGAGGTTGTGGTACGAGCAGTACTTC; CDR3aa: CASSLITIGRLWYEQYF
abundance: many; d_gene: .; v_gene: TRBV5-1; j_gene: TRBJ2-7; CDR3nt: TGTGCCAGCAGTTCGGACAGCTACGAGCAGTACTTC; CDR3aa: CASSSDSYEQYF
abundance: many; d_gene: TRBD1; v_gene: TRBV7-6; j_gene: TRBJ2-1; CDR3nt: TGTGCCAGCAGCAAACAGGGGAGCTCCTACAATGAGCAGTTCTTC; CDR3aa: CASSKQGSSYNEQFF
abundance: few; d_gene: .; v_gene: TRBV7-7; j_gene: TRBJ1-6; CDR3nt: TGTGCCAGCAGCTTACGGAGCTCCTATAATTCACCCCTCCACTTT; CDR3aa: CASSLRSSYNSPLHF
abundance: few; d_gene: TRBD1; v_gene: TRBV7-2; j_gene: TRBJ2-7; CDR3nt: TGTGCCAGCAGCTTACAGGGGGCGGCCCCCTACGAGCAGTACTTC; CDR3aa: CASSLQGAAPYEQYF
abundance: many; d_gene: .; v_gene: TRBV7-9; j_gene: TRBJ2-3; CDR3nt: TGTGCCAGCAGCACCCCCACAGGGAGGGATACGCAGTATTTT; CDR3aa: CASSTPTGRDTQYF
abundance: few; d_gene: .; v_gene: TRBV7-3; j_gene: TRBJ2-3; CDR3nt: TGTGCCAGCAGCTCCCATAGCGGTTCGGATACGCAGTATTTT; CDR3aa: CASSSHSGSDTQYF
abundance: few; d_gene: .; v_gene: TRBV30; j_gene: TRBJ2-5; CDR3nt: TGTGCCTGGAGCCCCGGGGCAGGGTTTCAAGAGACCCAGTACTTC; CDR3aa: CAWSPGAGFQETQYF
abundance: many; d_gene: .; v_gene: TRBV7-2; j_gene: TRBJ2-2; CDR3nt: TGTGCCAGCAGGGTTTTAGGGCACACCGGGGAGCTGTTTTTT; CDR3aa: CASRVLGHTGELFF
abundance: few; d_gene: .; v_gene: TRBV19; j_gene: TRBJ2-1; CDR3nt: TGTGCCAGTAGGGCCATGGGGCGCGGACGAACCTACAATGAGCAGTTCTTC; CDR3aa: CASRAMGRGRTYNEQFF
abundance: .; d_gene: .; v_gene: TRBV7-3; j_gene: TRBJ2-3; CDR3nt: TGTGCCAGCAGCTTAAGCGGGCTAACCACAGATACGCAGTATTTT; CDR3aa: CASSLSGLTTDTQYF
abundance: few; d_gene: .; v_gene: TRBV24-1; j_gene: TRBJ2-1; CDR3nt: TGTGCCACCAGTACCGGATACAATGAGCAGTTCTTC; CDR3aa: CATSTGYNEQFF
abundance: .; d_gene: .; v_gene: TRBV11-2; j_gene: TRBJ2-7; CDR3nt: TGTGCCAGCAGCTTAGATCCCTTAGGGGGAGAGCAGTACTTC; CDR3aa: CASSLDPLGGEQYF
abundance: .; d_gene: TRBD2; v_gene: TRBV20-1; j_gene: TRBJ2-3; CDR3nt: TGCAGTGCCGCGGGACTAAGCACAGATACGCAGTATTTT; CDR3aa: CSAAGLSTDTQYF
abundance: few; d_gene: .; v_gene: TRBV7-6; j_gene: TRBJ2-1; CDR3nt: TGTGCCAGCAGCCGTCCCCCGGATGAGCAGTTCTTC; CDR3aa: CASSRPPDEQFF
abundance: few; d_gene: .; v_gene: TRBV9; j_gene: TRBJ1-6; CDR3nt: TGTGCCAGCAGCGAGCGATCTTCGGGGGTTAATTCACCCCTCCACTTT; CDR3aa: CASSERSSGVNSPLHF
abundance: .; d_gene: TRBD1; v_gene: TRBV23-1; j_gene: TRBJ2-5; CDR3nt: TGCGCCAGCAGTCAATCGAGGCCGACAGGGGATCAAGAGACCCAGTACTTC; CDR3aa: CASSQSRPTGDQETQYF
abundance: few; d_gene: TRBD2; v_gene: TRBV6-2/TRBV6-3; j_gene: TRBJ2-7; CDR3nt: TGTGCCACCTGTAGCGGGAGTAAAGGCTACGAGCAGTACTTC; CDR3aa: CATCSGSKGYEQYF
abundance: few; d_gene: .; v_gene: TRBV5-1; j_gene: TRBJ2-1; CDR3nt: TGCGCCAGCAGCTCGACCCTCGGGGGGCGGGATGAGCAGTTCTTC; CDR3aa: CASSSTLGGRDEQFF